These 9 T cell receptor beta chains came from one sample sequenced in a study of cytomegalovirus exposure and HLA in healthy donors. PCR employed 60 Vbeta and 13 Jbeta primers. The repertoire was sequenced with immunoSEQ multiplex PCR; TCRdb's copy has only in-frame clones and lacks some. The sample spans under 50,000 clones; the ten largest clones claim around 3.8%. The sample taken for sequencing was PBMCs. The receptor source for this set is a male donor in good health and CMV-seronegative.

This chain joins TRBV5-1 and TRBJ1-6, with 8 positions matching TRBD1. CDR1 is SGHRS and CDR2 is YFSETQ in the germline V gene. V lost 4 bases, J lost 10 bases, and 4 bases stayed unmatched. The CDR3 has 13 residues. CDR3 coding DNA: TGCGCCAGCAGCCTTGGACAGGGATCACCCCTCCACTTT. Protein sequence: CASSLGQGSPLHF.

The chain uses TRBV4-1 and TRBJ2-6; tentative D call: TRBD1 (6 bases). CDR1 is MGHRA and CDR2 is YSYEKL in the germline V gene. The CDR3 extends over 21 amino acids. The V and J ends lost 8 bases and 0 bases respectively, with 29 bases between them. The CDR3 DNA follows: TGCGCCAGCGGCAGAAGGAGCCTGGCACAGGGCTTTATCTCTGGGGCCAACGTCCTGACTTTC. It encodes CASGRRSLAQGFISGANVLTF.

The chain employs TRBV5-6 and TRBJ2-4, with D unclear. This CDR3 has 14 amino acids. Germline V gene lookup returns CDR1 SGHDT and CDR2 YYEEEE. V lost 0 bases to trimming and J lost 0 bases, with 4 bases between them. CDR3 DNA sequence: TGTGCCAGCAGCTTGGGACTAGCCAAAAACATTCAGTACTTC. It translates to CASSLGLAKNIQYF.

The chain has TRBV19 and TRBJ1-2; D is possibly TRBD1 (5 bases). CDR3 length: 14 amino acids. Per the germline V gene, CDR1 is LNHDA and CDR2 is SQIVND (reference sequence). V was shortened by 5 bases and J by 2 bases, with 12 bases between the two germline ends. The CDR3 DNA reads TGTGCCAGTAGTCAGCAGGGAGGGAACTATGGCTACACCTTC. Its protein is CASSQQGGNYGYTF.

The chain employs TRBV6-1 and TRBJ2-7; 8 positions agree with TRBD2. Germline CDR1 is MNHNS and CDR2 is SASEGT. The CDR3 sequence is 15 residues long. The V and J ends lost 7 bases and 0 bases, in that order; junction bases with no gene match: 8. CDR3 sequence reads: CASTPGGGGSYEQYF. The CDR3, as DNA: TGTGCCAGCACCCCGGGGGGGGGCGGCTCCTACGAGCAGTACTTC.

This chain links TRBV19 with TRBJ2-3; 10 bases map to TRBD1. With V trimmed by 6 bases and J by 4 bases, 4 bases remained unmatched. This CDR3 region has 14 residues. Germline CDR1 LNHDA, CDR2 SQIVND (reference sequence). The DNA of the CDR3 is TGTGCCAGTAGGAGACAGGGGGCAGCAGATACGCAGTATTTT. This translates into CASRRQGAADTQYF. The complete variable domain, with remaining parts taken from reference TRBV19 and TRBJ2-3, reads DGGITQSPKYLFRKEGQNVTLSCEQNLNHDAMYWYRQDPGQGLRLIYYSQIVNDFQKGDIAEGYSVSREKKESFPLTVTSAQKNPTAFYLCASRRQGAADTQYFGPGTRLTVL.

The V gene is TRBV5-1, the J gene TRBJ2-7; 8 bases match TRBD1. The J segment lost 2 bases and the V segment lost 5 bases, leaving 9 bases of the junction unmatched. The CDR3 covers 15 residues. The germline gives CDR1 SGHRS, CDR2 YFSETQ. CDR3 sequence (DNA): TGCGCCAGCAGGACCGAGACAGGGGCGGCCTACGAGCAGTACTTC. It codes for CASRTETGAAYEQYF.

The chain employs TRBV4-1 and TRBJ2-5; D might be TRBD2 (5 bases). The CDR3 is made up of 14 amino acids. Germline V gene sequence: CDR1 MGHRA, CDR2 YSYEKL. Trimming took 6 bases from V and 1 from J, leaving 12 bases between them. CDR3 in DNA: TGCGCCAGCAGTCCCCAAGGACTCCAAGAGACCCAGTACTTC. Encoded protein: CASSPQGLQETQYF.

The rearrangement joins TRBV18 to TRBJ1-1; a possible D gene is TRBD1 (5 bases). V was trimmed by 0 bases and J by 6 bases, leaving 14 bases between them. Germline V lookup: CDR1 KGHSH, CDR2 LQKENI. The CDR3 loop spans 15 amino acids. In DNA, the CDR3 is TGTGCCAGCTCACCACCGTCCAGTACGGGGGCTGAAGCTTTCTTT. Protein: CASSPPSSTGAEAFF.